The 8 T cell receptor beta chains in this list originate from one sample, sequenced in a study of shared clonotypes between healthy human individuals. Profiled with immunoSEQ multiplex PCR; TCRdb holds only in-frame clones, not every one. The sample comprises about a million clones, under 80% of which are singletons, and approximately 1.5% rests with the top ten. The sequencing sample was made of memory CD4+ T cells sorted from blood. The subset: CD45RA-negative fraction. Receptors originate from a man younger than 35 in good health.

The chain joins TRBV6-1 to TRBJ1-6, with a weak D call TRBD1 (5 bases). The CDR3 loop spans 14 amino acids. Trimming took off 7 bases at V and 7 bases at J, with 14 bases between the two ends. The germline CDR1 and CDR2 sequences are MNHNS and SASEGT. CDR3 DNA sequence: TGTGCCAGCACAATAGGGACGAAGAATTCACCCCTCCACTTT. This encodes CASTIGTKNSPLHF.

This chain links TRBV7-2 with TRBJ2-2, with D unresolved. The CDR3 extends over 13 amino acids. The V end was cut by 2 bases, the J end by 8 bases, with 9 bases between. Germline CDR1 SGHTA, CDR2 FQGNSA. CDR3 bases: TGTGCCAGCAGCTTAAACATAGTAGGGGAGCTGTTTTTT. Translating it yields CASSLNIVGELFF.

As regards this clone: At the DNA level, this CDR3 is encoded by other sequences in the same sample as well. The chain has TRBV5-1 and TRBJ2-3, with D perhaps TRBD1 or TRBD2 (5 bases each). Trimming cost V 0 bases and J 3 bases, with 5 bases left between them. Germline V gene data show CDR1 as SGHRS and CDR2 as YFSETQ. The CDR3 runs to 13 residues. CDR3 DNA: TGCGCCAGCAGCTTGGGGGGGACAGATACGCAGTATTTT. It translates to CASSLGGTDTQYF.

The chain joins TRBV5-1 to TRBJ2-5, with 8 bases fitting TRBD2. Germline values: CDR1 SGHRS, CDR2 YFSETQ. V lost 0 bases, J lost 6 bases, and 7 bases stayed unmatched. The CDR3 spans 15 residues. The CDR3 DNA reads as TGCGCCAGCAGCTTGGAAGCGGGAGCGTGGAAGACCCAGTACTTC. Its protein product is CASSLEAGAWKTQYF.

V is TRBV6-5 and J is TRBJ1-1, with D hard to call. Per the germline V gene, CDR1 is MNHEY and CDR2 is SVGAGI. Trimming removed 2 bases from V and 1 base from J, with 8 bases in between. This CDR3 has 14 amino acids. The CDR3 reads CASSYLPGNTEAFF. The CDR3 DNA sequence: TGTGCCAGCAGTTACCTTCCGGGGAACACTGAAGCTTTCTTT.

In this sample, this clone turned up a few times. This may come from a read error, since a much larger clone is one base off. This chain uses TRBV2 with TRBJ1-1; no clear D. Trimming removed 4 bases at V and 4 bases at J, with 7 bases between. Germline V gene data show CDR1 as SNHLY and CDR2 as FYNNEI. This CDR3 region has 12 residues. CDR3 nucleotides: TGTGCCAGCAGTGTGGGGAGCACTGAAGCTTTCTTT. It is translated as CASSVGSTEAFF.

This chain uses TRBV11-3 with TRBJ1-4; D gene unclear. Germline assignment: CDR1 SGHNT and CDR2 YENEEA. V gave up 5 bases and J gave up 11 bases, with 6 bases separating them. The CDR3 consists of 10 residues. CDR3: CASSGSKLFF. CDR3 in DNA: TGTGCCAGCAGCGGGTCCAAACTGTTTTTT.

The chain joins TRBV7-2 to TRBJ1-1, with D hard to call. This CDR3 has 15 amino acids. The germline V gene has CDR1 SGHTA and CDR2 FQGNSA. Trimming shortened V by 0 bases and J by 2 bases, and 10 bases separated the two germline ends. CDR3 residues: CASSLALVINTEAFF. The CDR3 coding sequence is TGTGCCAGCAGCTTAGCGCTGGTTATAAACACTGAAGCTTTCTTT. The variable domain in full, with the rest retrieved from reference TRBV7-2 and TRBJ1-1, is GAGVSQSPSNKVTEKGKDVELRCDPISGHTALYWYRQSLGQGLEFLIYFQGNSAPDKSGLPSDRFSAERTGGSVSTLTIQRTQQEDSAVYLCASSLALVINTEAFFGQGTRLTVV.